This passage covers 21 T cell receptor beta chains from one sample sequenced in a study of shared clonotypes between healthy human individuals. The repertoire was sequenced with immunoSEQ multiplex PCR; TCRdb's copy has only in-frame clones and lacks some. The sample has some 120,000 clones; around 68% are singletons. Sequencing was performed on memory CD8+ T cells sorted from blood. Noted subset: CD45RO+ cells pooled with CCR7-negative TemRA cells. These receptors originate from a woman aged 25 to 39 in good health.

The V and J genes are TRBV11-1 and TRBJ2-3, with TRBD2 matching 14 bases. J lost 9 bases, V lost 1 base, and 9 bases had no gene match. The CDR3 loop spans 17 amino acids. Germline CDR1 is SGHAT and CDR2 is FQDESV (reference sequence). CDR3 sequence: CASSLERGLAGGGTQYF. The DNA of the CDR3 is TGTGCCAGCAGCTTAGAAAGAGGACTAGCGGGAGGAGGAACGCAGTATTTT.

This clone was recorded a few times. J is TRBJ2-1 and V is TRBV27; possibly TRBD1 or TRBD2 for D (6 bases each). V was shortened by 2 bases and J by 2 bases, with 19 bases between the two germline ends. The CDR3 runs 18 residues. Germline lookup yields CDR1 MNHEY and CDR2 SMNVEV (reference sequence). The CDR3 protein is CASSLGGGSAVPYNEQFF. The DNA of the CDR3 is TGTGCCAGCAGTTTAGGAGGGGGTAGCGCTGTCCCCTACAATGAGCAGTTCTTC.

In this sample, this clone is medium-sized. The J gene is TRBJ2-7, the V gene TRBV10-2, with 9 bases aligning to TRBD1. The J segment lost 3 bases and the V segment lost 6 bases, leaving 9 bases of the junction unmatched. The CDR3 length is 15 residues. CDR1 and CDR2 (germline): WSHSY, SAAADI. The DNA for the CDR3 is TGCGCCAGCAGACAGGGGGCCGAGGGAGGCTACGAGCAGTACTTC. This codes for CASRQGAEGGYEQYF.

The chain joins TRBV5-1 to TRBJ2-5; D perhaps matches TRBD2 (6 bases). The CDR3 consists of 14 residues. Germline loops: CDR1 SGHRS, CDR2 YFSETQ. V shed 3 bases and J shed 3 bases, with 12 bases lying between them. CDR3 DNA: TGCGCCAGCAGCTCCGGCTGGGGGGAAGAGACCCAGTACTTC. It encodes CASSSGWGEETQYF.

Comment on this clone: A far larger clone is just one base off, so this is likely a read error. Other DNA sequences of this sample code for an identical CDR3. The chain couples TRBV29-1 to TRBJ2-6; 7 bases fit TRBD1. This CDR3 has 15 residues. Germline CDR1 is SQVTM and CDR2 is ANQGSEA. This chain's CDR3 is CSVSGQPSGANVLTF. CDR3 in DNA: TGCAGCGTCTCGGGACAGCCCTCTGGGGCCAACGTCCTGACCTTC. The full variable domain, its missing parts supplied by reference TRBV29-1 and TRBJ2-6, is SAVISQKPSRDICQRGTSLTIQCQVDSQVTMMFWYRQQPGQSLTLIATANQGSEATYESGFVIDKFPISRPNLTFSTLTVSNMSPEDSSIYLCSVSGQPSGANVLTFGAGSRLTVL.

To note about this clone: A read error is likely here: a far larger clone is one base away. The genes are TRBV4-2 and TRBJ1-1; D not certain. The length of the CDR3 is 12 residues. Germline values: CDR1 LGHNA, CDR2 YNFKEQ. Deletions cut 5 bases from V and 5 bases from J, with 9 bases between. The CDR3 sequence: CASSRTRTEAFF. The CDR3 bases are TGTGCCAGCAGCAGAACAAGGACTGAAGCTTTCTTT.

The chain links TRBV6-5 to TRBJ2-5, with 7 bases identical to TRBD1. J was trimmed by 5 bases and V by 5 bases; bases with no gene match: 8. The CDR3 has 14 amino acids. Germline loops: CDR1 MNHEY, CDR2 SVGAGI. The CDR3 here is CASSDRVSWETQYF. CDR3 coding DNA: TGTGCCAGCAGTGACAGGGTTTCGTGGGAGACCCAGTACTTC.

V and J are TRBV6-1 and TRBJ2-7; weak D call: TRBD1 (6 bases). V was trimmed by 10 bases and J by 5 bases, leaving 15 bases between them. Germline assignment: CDR1 MNHNS and CDR2 SASEGT. This CDR3 has 12 residues. CDR3 in amino acids: CATERQDNEQYF. The CDR3 bases are TGTGCCACCGAAAGACAGGACAACGAGCAGTACTTC.

V and J are TRBV4-2 and TRBJ2-7; 8 bases agree with TRBD2. Per germline, CDR1 LGHNA and CDR2 YNFKEQ. The CDR3 is made up of 20 amino acids. Trimming removed 0 bases from V and 3 bases from J; junction bases left unmatched: 19. For the CDR3, the DNA is TGTGCCAGCAGCCAAGAGTGGCTCGGGAGGGCCCTTAGTTCCCTCTACGAGCAGTACTTC. As protein: CASSQEWLGRALSSLYEQYF.

The V and J genes are TRBV10-1 and TRBJ2-6; D ambiguous. Germline V lookup: CDR1 WNHNN, CDR2 SYGVQD (reference sequence). V lost 5 bases, J lost 5 bases, and 22 bases lay in between. CDR3 length: 18 amino acids. DNA of the CDR3: TGCGCCAGCAGTTTGAATACAATCGCACAAAGTCGGGCCAACGTCCTGACTTTC. As protein: CASSLNTIAQSRANVLTF.

The gene calls are TRBV2 and TRBJ2-5; TRBD2 agrees at 10 bases. The J segment lost 8 bases and the V segment lost 6 bases, leaving 21 bases of the junction unmatched. Germline CDR1 and CDR2: SNHLY and FYNNEI. The CDR3 covers 18 residues. CDR3 region: CASRGWTSGGLGVVTQYF. DNA of the CDR3: TGTGCCAGCAGGGGCTGGACTAGCGGTGGACTGGGGGTAGTAACCCAGTACTTC.

V gene TRBV6-1 combines with J gene TRBJ2-3; D perhaps matches TRBD2 (5 bases). Trimming removed 2 bases from V and 6 bases from J, with 15 bases in between. This CDR3 comprises 15 residues. Germline V lookup: CDR1 MNHNS, CDR2 SASEGT. The CDR3, as DNA: TGTGCCAGCAGTGAACTGGCTAGCTTAGCCGATACGCAGTATTTT. This encodes CASSELASLADTQYF.

This clone has a single count. The CDR3 DNA reads TGTGCCAGCTCATCACCAACCGGGGACCCCCCGGGCAATGAGCAGTTCTTC. This gives the protein CASSSPTGDPPGNEQFF. The chain combines TRBV25-1 with TRBJ2-1; D possibly uses TRBD1 or TRBD2 (5 bases each). With 8 bases removed from V and 6 bases from J, the gap between germline ends came to 26 bases. The germline V gene encodes CDR1 MGHDK and CDR2 SYGVNS. The CDR3 has 17 amino acids.

The rearrangement uses TRBV19 and TRBJ2-7; 10 bases are a match to TRBD2. The CDR3 runs 13 residues. The germline CDR1 and CDR2 sequences are LNHDA and SQIVND (reference sequence). The trim removed 9 bases at V and 6 bases at J, leaving 8 bases unmatched. This CDR3 is CASTLAGDGEQYF. CDR3 bases: TGTGCCAGCACCCTAGCGGGAGATGGCGAGCAGTACTTC.

The chain couples TRBV5-5 to TRBJ1-1; no firm D call. Germline V gene sequence: CDR1 SGHKS, CDR2 YYEKEE (reference sequence). Trimming removed 0 bases from V and 5 bases from J, with 8 bases in between. This CDR3 is 13 amino acids long. The CDR3, as DNA: TGTGCCAGCAGCTTGGGAGTACGTACTGAAGCTTTCTTT. Translating gives CASSLGVRTEAFF. Complete variable domain (other parts from reference TRBV5-5 and TRBJ1-1): DAGVTQSPTHLIKTRGQQVTLRCSPISGHKSVSWYQQVLGQGPQFIFQYYEKEERGRGNFPDRFSARQFPNYSSELNVNALLLGDSALYLCASSLGVRTEAFFGQGTRLTVV.

The rearrangement joins TRBV4-1 to TRBJ2-7; 12 bases align to TRBD2. J lost 5 bases, V lost 4 bases, and 12 bases had no gene match. This CDR3 region has 17 residues. Germline V gene lookup returns CDR1 MGHRA and CDR2 YSYEKL. The CDR3 reads CASSRRTWLAGGNEQYF. CDR3 nucleotides: TGCGCCAGCAGCCGCAGAACGTGGCTAGCGGGAGGGAACGAGCAGTACTTC.

This clone was recorded a few times. The chain recombines TRBV6-4 with TRBJ2-2; D is possibly TRBD2 (5 bases). This CDR3 region has 14 residues. Germline V lookup: CDR1 MRHNA, CDR2 SNTAGT. Trimming shortened V by 6 bases and J by 6 bases, and 14 bases separated the two germline ends. The CDR3 region has the DNA TGTGCCAGCAGCCTAGCAGGAGGTTCCGGGGAGCTGTTTTTT. Translating gives CASSLAGGSGELFF.

This clone appeared a few times. The rearrangement links TRBV18 to TRBJ1-2; no clear D. Germline CDR1 KGHSH, CDR2 LQKENI. This CDR3 contains 14 residues. With 0 bases removed from V and 7 bases from J, the gap between germline ends came to 12 bases. CDR3 nucleotides: TGTGCCAGCTCACCACCAGGCTGGGAGGGTGGCTACACCTTC. Its protein product is CASSPPGWEGGYTF.

This clone was observed a single time. This sequence joins TRBV7-9 and TRBJ1-1; possible D gene TRBD1, 6 bases. V lost 1 base and J 7 bases, leaving 10 bases between the germline ends. Germline V lookup: CDR1 SEHNR, CDR2 FQNEAQ (reference sequence). The CDR3 runs to 13 residues. The CDR3 here is CASSLVGGGEAFF. CDR3 DNA: TGTGCCAGCAGCTTAGTCGGGGGCGGTGAAGCTTTCTTT.

The rearrangement links TRBV12-2 to TRBJ2-7; TRBD2 is the table's D call, not checked against the DNA. TRBV12-2 is flagged as a pseudogene. The CDR3 has 14 amino acids. The CDR3 protein is CASRLVREFYEQYF. The CDR3 DNA reads as TGTGCAAGTCGCTTGGTGCGGGAGTTCTACGAGCAGTACTTC.

The chain combines TRBV6-1 with TRBJ2-1, with 10 bases fitting TRBD2. Looked up from germline, CDR1 is MNHNS and CDR2 is SASEGT. CDR3 length: 15 residues. The V gene end was trimmed by 4 bases and the J gene end by 4 bases; junction bases not matched to a gene: 4. The CDR3 DNA follows: TGTGCCAGCAGTGTAGCGGGAGGCCCTTACAATGAGCAGTTCTTC. Protein sequence: CASSVAGGPYNEQFF.